These T cell receptor delta chains were read from a single sample in a study of gamma-delta chains in newborns, infants, children. TCRdb redid the clone calls on the reads with CATT. The sample records 4,000 to 5,000 delta-chain clones, 6.2% being singletons. The sequenced sample consisted of blood. The receptors derive from a child who was a newborn, infant or young child, either healthy, febrile or measles-vaccinated (not recorded which). The CDR3 runs from the conserved cysteine through the conserved F or W. The D gene is left open where the match is weak. Some rows have no size entry. The others give once, few or many, or a class for an expanded clone.

length	V	J	D	size	DNA	CDR3
20	TRDV1	TRDJ2	TRDD3	few	TGTGCTCTTGGGCACCTTCGATCCTCGACTGGGGGATGGGAGACAGCACAACTCTTCTTT	CALGHLRSSTGGWETAQLFF
16	TRDV2	TRDJ1	TRDD3	medium-sized	TGTGCCTGTGACATACTGGGGGATACGCACACCGATAAACTCATCTTT	CACDILGDTHTDKLIF
17	TRDV1	TRDJ1	TRDD3	few	TGCGCTCTTGGGGAATCTCCTGGGGGAATATACACCGATAAACTCATCTTT	CALGESPGGIYTDKLIF
18	TRDV2	TRDJ3	TRDD3	medium-sized	TGTGCCTGTGACACTACTGGGGGATACTCCTGGGACACCCGACAGATGTTTTTC	CACDTTGGYSWDTRQMFF
18	TRDV2	TRDJ3	.	few	TGTGCCTGTGACACAGTACTGCGGAGCTCCTGGGACACCCGACAGATGTTTTTC	CACDTVLRSSWDTRQMFF
12	TRDV3	TRDJ1	.	few	TGTGCCTTTGAGACCTACACCGATAAACTCATCTTT	CAFETYTDKLIF
15	TRDV2	TRDJ3	.	.	TGTGCCTGTGACCCCCTCTCCTGGGACACCCGACAGATGTTTTTC	CACDPLSWDTRQMFF
19	TRDV1	TRDJ1	TRDD3	few	TGTGCTCTTGGGGAACTGGCCCTACTGGGGGATTGGGCTCACCGTAAACTCATCTTT	CALGELALLGDWAHRKLIF
15	TRDV2	TRDJ2	TRDD3	medium-sized	TGTGCCTGTGACCGACCGGGGGATACTCAAGCACAACTCTTCTTT	CACDRPGDTQAQLFF
18	TRDV2	TRDJ3	TRDD3	few	TGTGCCTGTGACACCGGGGGGATAAACTCCTGGGACACCCGACAGATGTTTTTC	CACDTGGINSWDTRQMFF
17	TRDV2	TRDJ3	TRDD3	.	TGTGCCTGTGACTCCTGGGGGGACTCCTGGGACACCCGACAGATGTTTTTC	CACDSWGDSWDTRQMFF
19	TRDV2	TRDJ2	TRDD3	medium-sized	TGTGCCTGTGACAGCCTACTGGGGGATACGGAAGCTTTGACAGCACAACTCTTCTTT	CACDSLLGDTEALTAQLFF
18	TRDV1	TRDJ2	.	few	TGTGCTCTTGGGAACTTCCTTAGATCGAGGGGAAGGGCAGCACAACTCTTCTTT	CALGNFLRSRGRAAQLFF
16	TRDV2	TRDJ3	TRDD3	large	TGTGCCTGTGACACCTGGGGATACTGGGACACCCGACAGATGTTTTTC	CACDTWGYWDTRQMFF
19	TRDV2	TRDJ3	TRDD3	.	TGTGCCTGTGACACCGTAAATGGGGGATACTCCTGGGACACCCGACAGATGTTTTTC	CACDTVNGGYSWDTRQMFF
18	TRDV2	TRDJ3	.	few	TGTGCCTGTGACACGTGGGATATTTCGTCCTGGGACACCCGACAGATGTTTTTC	CACDTWDISSWDTRQMFF
18	TRDV2	TRDJ3	.	medium-sized	TGTGCCTGTGACACCTGGGGGTCCAGCTCCTGGGACACCCGACAGATGTTTTTC	CACDTWGSSSWDTRQMFF
15	TRDV2	TRDJ2	TRDD3	medium-sized	TGTGCCTGTGACATACTGGGGGCCGAGACAGCACAACTCTTCTTT	CACDILGAETAQLFF
16	TRDV2	TRDJ2	TRDD3	large	TGTGCCTGTGACACACTGGGGGATACTTTGACAGCACAACTCTTCTTT	CACDTLGDTLTAQLFF
13	TRDV2	TRDJ1	.	medium-sized	TGTGCCTGTGGGGCCCAGTACACCGATAAACTCATCTTT	CACGAQYTDKLIF
19	TRDV2	TRDJ3	.	few	TGTGCCTGTGACACCGTCTGGGGACTTCGCTCCTGGGACACCCGACAGATGTTTTTC	CACDTVWGLRSWDTRQMFF
16	TRDV1	TRDJ1	TRDD3	.	TGTGCTCTTCGTCGGGGGGATACAACGTACACCGATAAACTCATCTTT	CALRRGDTTYTDKLIF
19	TRDV2	TRDJ3	TRDD3	few	TGTGCCTGTGACCCAGTACTGGGGGATAGCTCCTGGGACACCCGACAGATGTTTTTC	CACDPVLGDSSWDTRQMFF
20	TRDV2	TRDJ3	TRDD3	few	TGTGCCTGTGACACCTACTGGGGGATACGGAGCTCCTGGGACACCCGACAGATGTTTTTC	CACDTYWGIRSSWDTRQMFF
14	TRDV2	TRDJ3	.	few	TGTGCCTGTGACACGGTCTGGGACACCCGACAGATGTTTTTC	CACDTVWDTRQMFF
18	TRDV2	TRDJ3	TRDD3	.	TGTGCCTGTGACACCGGGGGATACAGCAACTGGGACACCCGACAGATGTTTTTC	CACDTGGYSNWDTRQMFF
18	TRDV2	TRDJ3	TRDD3	few	TGTGCCTGTGACACCTGGGGGACCGGCTCCTGGGACACCCGACAGATGTTTTTC	CACDTWGTGSWDTRQMFF
20	TRDV2	TRDJ3	TRDD3	.	TGTGCCTGTGACTTCATCACTGGGGGATCAATTGGATGGGACACCCGACAGATGTTTTTC	CACDFITGGSIGWDTRQMFF
21	TRDV2	TRDJ3	TRDD3	few	TGTGCCTGTGACACCGTACTGGGGGATACCACCAGCTCCTGGGACACCCGACAGATGTTTTTC	CACDTVLGDTTSSWDTRQMFF
20	TRDV2	TRDJ3	.	.	TGTGCCTGTGACACCGTCGAGGGGGGTCACAGCTCCTGGGACACCCGACAGATGTTTTTC	CACDTVEGGHSSWDTRQMFF
15	TRDV2	TRDJ2	TRDD3	.	TGTGCCTGTGACAAACTGGGGGTTTCCACAGCACAACTCTTCTTT	CACDKLGVSTAQLFF
21	TRDV2	TRDJ3	TRDD3	.	TGTGCCTGTGACACCCCGACACTGGGGGATACGCACTCCTGGGACACCCGACAGATGTTTTTC	CACDTPTLGDTHSWDTRQMFF
19	TRDV2	TRDJ3	TRDD3	few	TGTGCCTGTGACGGACTGGGGGATCCCCACTCCTGGGACACCCGACAGATGTTTTTC	CACDGLGDPHSWDTRQMFF
19	TRDV1	TRDJ2	TRDD3	.	TGTGCTCTTGGGGAAATCCACGTACTGGGGGATTCTAAGATCACACAACTCTTCTTT	CALGEIHVLGDSKITQLFF
17	TRDV2	TRDJ3	.	.	TGTGCCTGTGACACCTGGGGACCCTCCTGGGACACCCGACAGATGTTTTTC	CACDTWGPSWDTRQMFF
18	TRDV2	TRDJ3	TRDD3	large	TGTGCCTGTGACACCGTTGGGGGATACTCCTGGGACACCCGACAGATGTTTTTC	CACDTVGGYSWDTRQMFF
15	TRDV2	TRDJ2	.	few	TGTGCCTGTGACGCGATGGGAGATACGCTAGCACAACTCTTCTTT	CACDAMGDTLAQLFF
21	TRDV1	TRDJ1	TRDD3	few	TGTGCTCTTGGGGAACTTTTGGGCTGGGGGATACCCGACCCTTACACCGATAAACTCATCTTT	CALGELLGWGIPDPYTDKLIF
18	TRDV2	TRDJ3	TRDD3	medium-sized	TGTGCCTGTGACATACTGGGGACACGCTCCTGGGACACCCGACAGATGTTTTTC	CACDILGTRSWDTRQMFF
15	TRDV2	TRDJ1	.	few	TGTGCCTGTGACACCGAAGTGGAGTCTGCCAAAACCCGGATCTTT	CACDTEVESAKTRIF
19	TRDV2	TRDJ3	TRDD3	.	TGTGCCTGTGACCCTTTACTGGGGGATAAATCCTGGGACACCCGACAGATGTTTTTC	CACDPLLGDKSWDTRQMFF
20	TRDV2	TRDJ3	TRDD3	medium-sized	TGTGCCTGTGAGGAACTGGGGGATACTAGTAGCTCCTGGGACACCCGACAGATGTTTTTC	CACEELGDTSSSWDTRQMFF
18	TRDV2	TRDJ3	TRDD3	medium-sized	TGTGCCTGTGACACCCTGGGGGTGAGCTCCTGGGACACCCGACAGATGTTTTTC	CACDTLGVSSWDTRQMFF
18	TRDV2	TRDJ3	TRDD3	.	TGTGCCTGTGACACCGTCTGGGGGTTCTCCTGGGACACCCGACAGATGTTTTTC	CACDTVWGFSWDTRQMFF
18	TRDV1	TRDJ3	TRDD3	.	TGTGCTCTTGGGGAATGTGGGGGATACGCCCGGGACACCCGACAGATGTTTTTC	CALGECGGYARDTRQMFF
17	TRDV1	TRDJ1	TRDD3	few	TGTGCTCTTCTCCCGTCCATCTGGGGGATACGAGACGATAAACTCATCTTT	CALLPSIWGIRDDKLIF
18	TRDV2	TRDJ3	TRDD3	few	TGTGCCTGTGACAAAATACTGGGGATCTCCTGGGACACCCGACAGATGTTTTTC	CACDKILGISWDTRQMFF
17	TRDV2	TRDJ3	.	.	TGTGCCTGTGACAGTACTGGTTCATCCTGGGACACCCGACAGATGTTTTTC	CACDSTGSSWDTRQMFF
17	TRDV2	TRDJ3	TRDD3	few	TGTGCCTGTGACACCGTTTGGGGGATTTGGGACACCCGACAGATGTTTTTC	CACDTVWGIWDTRQMFF
17	TRDV2	TRDJ3	TRDD3	medium-sized	TGTGCCTGTGACACCGTGGGGGATACCTGGGACACCCGACAGATGTTTTTC	CACDTVGDTWDTRQMFF
17	TRDV2	TRDJ2	TRDD3	medium-sized	TGTGCCTGTGACGTACTGGGGATTCAGGATTTGACAGCACAACTCTTCTTT	CACDVLGIQDLTAQLFF